This T cell receptor (beta chain) was profiled in a study of type 1 regulatory T cells (TCRdb year 2021). Background for the entire study: An in vitro protocol by which a Tr1-enriched, alloantigen-specific CD4 T cell product named T-allo10 was generated was characterized in the study. T-allo10 was being evaluated clinically in patients with hematological malignancies who were receiving allogeneic hematopoietic stem cell transplantation.

Overall results and qualifications from the work: Compared with non-Tr1 cells, Tr1 cells had a TCR repertoire that was more restricted, a finding the study read as clonal expansion induced by alloantigen.

This clonotype has just one count. The antigen it recognizes is unknown. Base qualities were left out, and no much larger clone turns up one base away. Evidence from a single read is weak. For sequencing, an Illumina MiSeq was employed. The public sequencing data were trimmed at Q25 with fastp and processed into clonotypes with MiXCR by TCRdb, which kept only in-frame beta chains. Every entry covers one CDR3 protein and lists the most common genes and DNA from its rows. This sample holds around 65,000 distinct CDR3 sequences; 49% were observed only once. Less than 2.5% of the sample is in the top ten clones. The sequence was collected from a human donor in good health. The sample taken for sequencing was cultured non-Tr1 T cells, either the whole culture or a sorted T cell fraction (not recorded which). This specimen's cell subset or site label, interpreted: non-Tr1 population from the T-allo10 product.

The CDR3 protein: CASTLRHVDTQYF. The sequenced DNA is TGTGCCAGCACCTTAAGACATGTAGATACGCAGTATTTT. This chain is built from TRBV6-2 or TRBV6-3 and TRBJ2-3; confidence is insufficient to name the D gene. Measured from the cysteine to the phenylalanine, the CDR3 is 13 residues long. Only the CDR3 portion is preserved as DNA: 39 bases, with reading frame beginning at the first base. CDR1 and CDR2, per the germline V gene, are MNHEY and SVGEGT. The junction shows trimming of 7 bases on V and 5 bases on J, plus 13 bases between the germline ends.